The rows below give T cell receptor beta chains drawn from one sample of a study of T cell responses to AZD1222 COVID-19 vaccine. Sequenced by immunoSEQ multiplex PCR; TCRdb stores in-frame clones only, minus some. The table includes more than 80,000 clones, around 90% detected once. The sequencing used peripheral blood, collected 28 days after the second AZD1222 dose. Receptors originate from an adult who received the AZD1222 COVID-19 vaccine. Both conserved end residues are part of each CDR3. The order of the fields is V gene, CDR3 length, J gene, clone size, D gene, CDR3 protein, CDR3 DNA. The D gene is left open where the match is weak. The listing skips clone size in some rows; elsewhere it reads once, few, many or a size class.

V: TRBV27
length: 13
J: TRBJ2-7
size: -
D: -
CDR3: CASSWFSEAEQYF
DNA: TGTGCCAGCAGTTGGTTTTCGGAGGCCGAGCAGTACTTC

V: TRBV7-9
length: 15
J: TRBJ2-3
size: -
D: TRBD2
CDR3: CASTQEGLRTDTQYF
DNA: TGTGCCAGCACCCAAGAGGGACTAAGGACAGATACGCAGTATTTT

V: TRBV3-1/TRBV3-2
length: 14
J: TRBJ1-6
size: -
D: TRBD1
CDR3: CASSLRDRGTPLHF
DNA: TGTGCCAGCAGCCTCCGGGACAGGGGGACACCCCTCCACTTT

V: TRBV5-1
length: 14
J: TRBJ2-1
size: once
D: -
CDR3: CASSSGTDYNEQFF
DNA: TGCGCCAGCAGCTCCGGGACTGACTACAATGAGCAGTTCTTC

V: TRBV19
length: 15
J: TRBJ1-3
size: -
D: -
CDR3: CASRTGTASGNTIYF
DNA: TGTGCCAGTAGGACCGGGACGGCCTCTGGAAACACCATATATTTT

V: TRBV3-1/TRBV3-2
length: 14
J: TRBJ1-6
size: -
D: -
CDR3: CASSQGNYNSPLHF
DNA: TGTGCCAGCAGCCAGGGAAACTATAATTCACCCCTCCACTTT

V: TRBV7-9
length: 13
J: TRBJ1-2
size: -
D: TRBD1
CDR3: CASSYTQGNGYTF
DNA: TGTGCCAGCAGCTACACACAGGGGAATGGCTACACCTTC

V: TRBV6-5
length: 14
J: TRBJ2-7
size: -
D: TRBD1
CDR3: CASSYIDRVYEQYF
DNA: TGTGCCAGCAGTTACATCGACAGGGTGTACGAGCAGTACTTC

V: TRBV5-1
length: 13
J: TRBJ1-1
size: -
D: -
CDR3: CASSSGRVDRAFF
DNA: TGCGCCAGCAGCTCGGGCAGAGTAGATCGAGCTTTCTTT

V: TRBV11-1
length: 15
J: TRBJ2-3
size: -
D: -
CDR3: CASSPGASYTDTQYF
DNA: TGTGCCAGCAGCCCAGGCGCCAGTTACACAGATACGCAGTATTTT

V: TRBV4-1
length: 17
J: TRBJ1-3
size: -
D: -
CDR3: CASSLKPGGAFGNTIYF
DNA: TGCGCCAGCAGCCTAAAGCCGGGGGGCGCGTTTGGAAACACCATATATTTT

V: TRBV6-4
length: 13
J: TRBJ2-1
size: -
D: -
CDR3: CASSATRGNAQFF
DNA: TGTGCCAGCAGTGCTACCCGGGGCAACGCGCAGTTCTTC

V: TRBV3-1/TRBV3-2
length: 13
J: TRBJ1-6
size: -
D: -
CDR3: CASSQEYQGGFYF
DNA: TGTGCCAGCAGCCAAGAATACCAGGGTGGGTTTTACTTT

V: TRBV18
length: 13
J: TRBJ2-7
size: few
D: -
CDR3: CASSPGESYEQYF
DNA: TGTGCCAGCTCACCAGGGGAGTCCTACGAGCAGTACTTC

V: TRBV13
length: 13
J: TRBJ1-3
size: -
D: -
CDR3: CASSFQFGNTIYF
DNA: TGTGCCAGCAGCTTCCAATTTGGAAACACCATATATTTT

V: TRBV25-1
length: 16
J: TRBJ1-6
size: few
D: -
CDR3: CASQGQDDSYNSPLHF
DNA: TGTGCCAGTCAAGGGCAGGATGATTCCTATAATTCACCCCTCCACTTT

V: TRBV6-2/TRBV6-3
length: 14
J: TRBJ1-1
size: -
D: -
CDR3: CASSYASGNTEAFF
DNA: TGTGCCAGCAGTTACGCGTCGGGGAACACTGAAGCTTTCTTT

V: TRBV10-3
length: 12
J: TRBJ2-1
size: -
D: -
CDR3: CATRGIVDEQFF
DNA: TGTGCCACCAGGGGTATTGTTGATGAGCAGTTCTTC

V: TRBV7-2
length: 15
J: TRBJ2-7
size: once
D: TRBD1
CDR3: CASSFERGRTYEQYF
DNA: TGTGCCAGCAGCTTCGAGAGGGGGCGCACCTACGAGCAGTACTTC

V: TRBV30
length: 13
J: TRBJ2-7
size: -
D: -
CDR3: CAWNSLQGIEQYF
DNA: TGTGCCTGGAACTCACTACAGGGAATCGAGCAGTACTTC

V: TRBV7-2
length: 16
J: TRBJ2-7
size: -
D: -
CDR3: CASSSLGGGGAYEQYF
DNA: TGTGCCAGCAGCTCACTGGGGGGCGGGGGAGCCTACGAGCAGTACTTC

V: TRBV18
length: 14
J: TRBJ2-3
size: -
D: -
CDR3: CASSPSKGSDTQYF
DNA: TGTGCCAGCTCACCATCGAAGGGGTCAGATACGCAGTATTTT

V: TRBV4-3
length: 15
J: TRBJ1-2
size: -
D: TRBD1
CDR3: CASSQGDRTVYGYTF
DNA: TGCGCCAGCAGCCAAGGGGACAGAACAGTCTATGGCTACACCTTC

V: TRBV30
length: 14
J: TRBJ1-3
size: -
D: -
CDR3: CAWSPQVSGNTIYF
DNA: TGTGCCTGGAGTCCACAGGTCTCTGGAAACACCATATATTTT

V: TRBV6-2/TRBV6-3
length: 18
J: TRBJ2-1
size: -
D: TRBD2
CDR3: CASSYAELAGGKYNEQFF
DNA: TGTGCCAGCAGTTACGCGGAACTAGCGGGGGGCAAATACAATGAGCAGTTCTTC

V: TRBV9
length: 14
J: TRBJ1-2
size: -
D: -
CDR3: CASSPGGINYGYTF
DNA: TGTGCCAGCAGCCCCGGGGGGATTAACTATGGCTACACCTTC

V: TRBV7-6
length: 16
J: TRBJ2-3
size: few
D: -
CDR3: CASSPHASVSTDTQYF
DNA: TGTGCCAGCAGCCCACACGCTAGCGTTTCCACAGATACGCAGTATTTT

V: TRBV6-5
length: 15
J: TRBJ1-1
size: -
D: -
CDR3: CASAKGKQGNTEAFF
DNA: TGTGCCAGCGCTAAGGGAAAACAGGGGAACACTGAAGCTTTCTTT

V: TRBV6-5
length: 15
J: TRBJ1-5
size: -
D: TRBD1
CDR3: CASSSQRQGHQPQHF
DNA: TGTGCCAGCAGTTCTCAACGACAGGGCCATCAGCCCCAGCATTTT

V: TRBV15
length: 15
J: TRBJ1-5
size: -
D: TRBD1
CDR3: CATRRDRALNQPQHF
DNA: TGTGCCACCAGACGGGACAGGGCCTTGAATCAGCCCCAGCATTTT

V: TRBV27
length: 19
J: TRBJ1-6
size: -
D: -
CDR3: CASRETGLFASSYNSPLHF
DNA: TGTGCCAGCAGGGAGACAGGACTTTTTGCGAGCTCCTATAATTCACCCCTCCACTTT

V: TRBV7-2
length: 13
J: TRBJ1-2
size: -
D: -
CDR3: CASSLDREYGYTF
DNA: TGTGCCAGCAGCTTAGACCGGGAGTATGGCTACACCTTC

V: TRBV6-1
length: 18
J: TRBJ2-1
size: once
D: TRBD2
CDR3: CASSVRGASSGGVNEQFF
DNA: TGTGCCAGCAGTGTGAGAGGGGCGTCTAGCGGGGGGGTGAATGAGCAGTTCTTC

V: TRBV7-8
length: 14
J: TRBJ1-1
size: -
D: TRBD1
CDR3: CASSLGQGDAEAFF
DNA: TGTGCCAGCAGCTTAGGACAGGGAGACGCTGAAGCTTTCTTT

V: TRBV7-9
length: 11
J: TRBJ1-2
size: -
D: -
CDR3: CASSLGDGYTF
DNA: TGTGCCAGCAGCTTGGGGGATGGCTACACCTTC

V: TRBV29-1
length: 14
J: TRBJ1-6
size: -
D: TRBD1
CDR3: CSFRTGDRESPLHF
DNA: TGCAGCTTTCGGACAGGGGACCGGGAGTCACCCCTCCACTTT

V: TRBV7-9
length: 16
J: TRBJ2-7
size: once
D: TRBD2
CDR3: CASSLGLAGTDYEQYF
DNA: TGTGCCAGCAGCTTAGGCCTAGCGGGGACAGACTACGAGCAGTACTTC

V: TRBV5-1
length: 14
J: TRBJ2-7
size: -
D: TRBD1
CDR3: CASSDRTGVGEQYF
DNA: TGCGCCAGCAGCGATAGGACAGGGGTTGGTGAGCAGTACTTC

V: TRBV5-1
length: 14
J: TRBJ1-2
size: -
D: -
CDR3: CASSLVGQNYGYTF
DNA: TGCGCCAGCAGCTTGGTTGGGCAGAACTATGGCTACACCTTC

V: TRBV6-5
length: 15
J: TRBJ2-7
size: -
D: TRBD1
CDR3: CASSLLPGQGYEQYF
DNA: TGTGCCAGCAGTCTTCTTCCGGGACAGGGCTACGAGCAGTACTTC

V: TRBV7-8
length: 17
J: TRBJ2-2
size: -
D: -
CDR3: CASSLVQVSGYTGELFF
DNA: TGTGCCAGCAGCTTAGTTCAGGTGTCAGGCTACACCGGGGAGCTGTTTTTT

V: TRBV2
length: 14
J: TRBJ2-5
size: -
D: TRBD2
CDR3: CASRGTSGQETQYF
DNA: TGTGCCAGCAGGGGGACTAGCGGCCAAGAGACCCAGTACTTC

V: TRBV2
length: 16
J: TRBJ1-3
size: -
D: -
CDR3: CASSEVVQFSGNTIYF
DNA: TGTGCCAGCAGTGAAGTAGTACAGTTCTCTGGAAACACCATATATTTT

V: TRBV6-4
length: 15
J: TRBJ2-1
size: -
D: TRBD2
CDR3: CASSLASGGTNEQFF
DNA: TGTGCCAGCAGTTTGGCTAGCGGGGGGACTAATGAGCAGTTCTTC

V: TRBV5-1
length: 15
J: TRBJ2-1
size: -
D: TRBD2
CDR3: CASSATSGGADEQFF
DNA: TGCGCCAGCAGCGCCACTAGCGGGGGGGCGGATGAGCAGTTCTTC

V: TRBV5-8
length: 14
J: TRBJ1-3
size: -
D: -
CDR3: CASSFAWSGNTIYF
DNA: TGTGCCAGCAGCTTCGCTTGGAGCGGAAACACCATATATTTT

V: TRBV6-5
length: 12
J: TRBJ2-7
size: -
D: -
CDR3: CASRDTSYEQYF
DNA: TGTGCCAGCAGGGACACCTCCTACGAGCAGTACTTC

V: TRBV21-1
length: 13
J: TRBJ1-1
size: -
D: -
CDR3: CARAGELGTEAFF
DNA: TGTGCCAGGGCTGGGGAGCTTGGAACTGAAGCTTTCTTT

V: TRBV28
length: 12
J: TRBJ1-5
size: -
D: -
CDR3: CASRVGSQPQHF
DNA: TGTGCCAGCAGGGTAGGAAGCCAGCCCCAGCATTTT

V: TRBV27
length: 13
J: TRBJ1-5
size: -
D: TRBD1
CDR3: CASSLTGGQPQHF
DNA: TGTGCCAGCAGTCTGACAGGGGGTCAGCCCCAGCATTTT